These 24 T cell receptor beta chains share one sample of origin, sequenced in a study of siplizumab effects on memory and regulatory T cells. Profiled with immunoSEQ multiplex PCR; TCRdb holds only in-frame clones, not every one. Here the sample spans 85,000 to 130,000 clones, approximately 94% being singletons. The sample taken for sequencing was Tregs sorted from blood. The receptors originated from a human donor in good health.

The gene calls are TRBV2 and TRBJ2-5; tentatively, D is TRBD2 (5 bases). The CDR3 has 14 residues. CDR1 and CDR2 from the germline V gene are SNHLY and FYNNEI. V was trimmed by 10 bases and J by 4 bases, leaving 19 bases between them. The CDR3 loop is CAILALRVRETQYF. The CDR3 DNA follows: TGTGCCATTCTAGCATTAAGGGTTCGAGAGACCCAGTACTTC.

As DNA, the CDR3 is TGTGCCAGCAGTGCCCACAGGATAAGCAATCAGCCCCAGCATTTT. This gives the protein CASSAHRISNQPQHF. This chain joins TRBV28 and TRBJ1-5; D may be TRBD1 (5 bases). V shed 5 bases and J shed 1 base, with 12 bases lying between them. Germline CDR1 reads MDHEN; CDR2 reads SYDVKM. The CDR3 has 15 residues.

The chain combines TRBV9 with TRBJ1-2; D is unresolved. The CDR3 consists of 13 residues. The V and J ends lost 3 bases and 6 bases respectively, with 12 bases between them. Per germline, CDR1 SGDLS and CDR2 YYNGEE. CDR3 DNA sequence: TGTGCCAGCAGCGAGGGAGGGTCCGATGGCTACACCTTC. Protein product: CASSEGGSDGYTF.

The chain employs TRBV6-5 and TRBJ2-1; TRBD1 matches at 8 bases. V shed 2 bases, J shed 8 bases, and the junction held 8 bases outside the gene matches. This CDR3 comprises 15 residues. Looked up from germline, CDR1 is MNHEY and CDR2 is SVGAGI. The CDR3 bases are TGTGCCAGCAGTTACACCCGGACAGGGTGGGATGAGCAGTTCTTC. It encodes CASSYTRTGWDEQFF.

The gene calls are TRBV5-1 and TRBJ2-7; a possible D gene is TRBD1 (6 bases). This CDR3 spans 15 amino acids. With 5 bases removed from V and 0 bases from J, the gap between germline ends came to 15 bases. The germline gives CDR1 SGHRS, CDR2 YFSETQ. The CDR3 spells CASRPIRGSSYEQYF. DNA of the CDR3: TGCGCCAGCAGACCCATCAGGGGCAGCTCCTACGAGCAGTACTTC.

The V gene is TRBV30, the J gene TRBJ2-5; D is perhaps TRBD2 (5 bases). V lost 0 bases and J lost 4, with 6 bases in between. The CDR3 is 12 residues long. The germline V gene encodes CDR1 GTSNPN and CDR2 SVGIG (reference sequence). The DNA of the CDR3 is TGTGCCTGGAGTGTTCGGGGAGAGACCCAGTACTTC. Translation: CAWSVRGETQYF.

This chain links TRBV28 with TRBJ1-2, with 9 bases fitting TRBD1. Looked up from germline, CDR1 is MDHEN and CDR2 is SYDVKM. The CDR3 spans 13 residues. Trimming cost V 9 bases and J 5 bases; bases outside gene matches: 7. The CDR3 loop is CASQGQGGYGYTF. In DNA form, the CDR3 reads TGTGCCAGTCAGGGACAGGGTGGTTATGGCTACACCTTC.

This rearrangement joins TRBV6-1 to TRBJ1-5; no firm D call. The length of the CDR3 is 14 residues. V shed 2 bases and J shed 0 bases, with 5 bases lying between them. Germline loops: CDR1 MNHNS, CDR2 SASEGT. CDR3 coding DNA: TGTGCCAGCAGTGAACCCCCTAGCAATCAGCCCCAGCATTTT. Protein sequence: CASSEPPSNQPQHF.

The sample holds one count of this clone. The chain is built from TRBV15 and TRBJ1-4, with D possibly matching TRBD1 (5 bases). CDR3 length: 14 amino acids. V lost 3 bases, J lost 7 bases, and 12 bases lay in between. Germline values: CDR1 LNHNV, CDR2 YYDKDF (reference sequence). CDR3 bases: TGTGCCACCAGCAGTAGACAGTGGGGTGAAAAACTGTTTTTT. It codes for CATSSRQWGEKLFF.

This chain connects TRBV20-1 to TRBJ2-7, with 7 positions matching TRBD2. CDR3 length: 11 amino acids. Losses at the gene ends were 7 bases for V and 3 bases for J; bases not matched to a gene: 3. Germline V gene lookup returns CDR1 DFQATT and CDR2 SNEGSKA (reference sequence). As DNA, the CDR3 is TGCAGTGGAGCGGGGAGCTACGAGCAGTACTTC. It encodes CSGAGSYEQYF.

The chain combines TRBV9 with TRBJ1-2, with D possibly being TRBD1 (5 bases). Trimming pared 4 bases from V and 3 bases from J, leaving 16 bases between. The length of the CDR3 is 15 residues. Germline V gene sequence: CDR1 SGDLS, CDR2 YYNGEE. The CDR3 loop is CASSPTGQGDYGYTF. CDR3 bases: TGTGCCAGCAGCCCAACCGGGCAGGGAGACTATGGCTACACCTTC.

The chain employs TRBV4-1 and TRBJ1-4; D is unresolved. The germline gives CDR1 MGHRA, CDR2 YSYEKL. This CDR3 comprises 16 residues. Trimming shortened V by 6 bases and J by 0 bases, and 14 bases separated the two germline ends. This CDR3 reads CASRAQPSATNEKLFF. CDR3 nucleotide sequence: TGCGCCAGCAGGGCGCAACCAAGCGCAACTAATGAAAAACTGTTTTTT.

The chain is built from TRBV2 and TRBJ1-5; tentative D call: TRBD1 (5 bases). This CDR3 has 15 residues. Germline V gives CDR1 SNHLY, CDR2 FYNNEI. V dropped 6 bases and J dropped 0 bases, with 12 bases sitting between them. CDR3 residues: CASRIDRVSNQPQHF. CDR3 DNA sequence: TGTGCCAGCAGAATTGACAGAGTTAGCAATCAGCCCCAGCATTTT.

This sequence joins TRBV7-3 and TRBJ2-7, with D unclear. Per the germline V gene, CDR1 is SGHTA and CDR2 is FQGTGA. Trimming removed 5 bases from V and 5 bases from J, with 7 bases in between. This CDR3 has 11 amino acids. The CDR3: CASSLGDEQYF. CDR3 coding DNA: TGTGCCAGCAGCCTAGGAGACGAGCAGTACTTC.

The CDR3 DNA follows: TGTGCCAGCAGTTACACCGGGACAGGGGCTGGCGAGCAGTACTTC. This codes for CASSYTGTGAGEQYF. This rearrangement joins TRBV6-5 to TRBJ2-5; 10 nucleotides match TRBD1. The J call may be faulty, since TRBJ2-7 better matches the DNA end. Germline V CDR1 and CDR2: MNHEY, SVGAGI. The CDR3 extends over 15 amino acids.

This chain joins TRBV29-1 and TRBJ2-7; 7 nucleotides align to TRBD2. This CDR3 has 15 amino acids. CDR1 SQVTM and CDR2 ANQGSEA come from the germline V gene. V was clipped by 5 bases and J by 2 bases; unmatched bases: 12. This CDR3 is CSVLGSGGRTYEQYF. The CDR3 DNA follows: TGCAGCGTTCTTGGTTCCGGGGGGAGGACCTACGAGCAGTACTTC.

The chain has TRBV11-3 and TRBJ2-6; D is uncertain. There are 14 residues in the CDR3. V was cut by 5 bases and J by 8 bases, with 13 bases left in between. CDR1 and CDR2 from the germline V gene are SGHNT and YENEEA. The CDR3, as DNA: TGTGCCAGCAGCAATAAAACCCTCTCCAACGTCCTGACTTTC. Encoded protein: CASSNKTLSNVLTF.

In its sample, this clone was seen once. V and J are TRBV5-1 and TRBJ2-3; no definite D call. Germline-derived CDR1 and CDR2 are SGHRS and YFSETQ. V lost 4 bases and J lost 2, with 11 bases in between. This CDR3 is built from 14 residues. CDR3 region: CASSTVLYTDTQYF. The CDR3 bases are TGCGCCAGCAGCACCGTGCTGTACACAGATACGCAGTATTTT.

The chain has TRBV6-5 and TRBJ1-2; 7 nucleotides align to TRBD1. Germline V CDR1 and CDR2: MNHEY, SVGAGI. V lost 5 bases, J lost 8 bases, and 14 bases stayed unmatched. This CDR3 is 15 amino acids long. The CDR3 loop reads CASSPRSTGRLGYTF. As DNA, the CDR3 is TGTGCCAGCAGTCCCCGATCGACAGGGAGGTTAGGCTACACCTTC.

The chain uses TRBV5-4 and TRBJ1-5; 7 nucleotides align to TRBD1. The trim removed 3 bases at V and 4 bases at J, leaving 1 base unmatched. From germline, CDR1 is SGHNT and CDR2 YYREEE (reference sequence). The CDR3 spans 13 residues. The CDR3 sequence is CASSWTGNQPQHF. The CDR3 coding sequence is TGTGCCAGCAGCTGGACAGGAAATCAGCCCCAGCATTTT.

V and J are TRBV20-1 and TRBJ1-1; D gene ambiguous. In germline, CDR1 is DFQATT, CDR2 SNEGSKA (reference sequence). The CDR3 has 11 residues. V shed 4 bases and J shed 2 bases, with 5 bases lying between them. CDR3 amino acids: CSAIRNTEAFF. The CDR3 coding sequence is TGCAGTGCTATCAGAAACACTGAAGCTTTCTTT.

The V and J genes are TRBV30 and TRBJ2-7; D is uncertain. The CDR3 is 11 residues long. V was shortened by 0 bases and J by 7 bases, with 7 bases between the two germline ends. CDR1 GTSNPN and CDR2 SVGIG come from the germline V gene (reference sequence). This CDR3 is CAWSVGREQYF. The CDR3 nucleotides are TGTGCCTGGAGTGTAGGGCGGGAGCAGTACTTC.

About this clone itself: Other DNA sequences from this sample encode an identical CDR3 as well. V gene TRBV6-5 combines with J gene TRBJ1-3, with unresolved D. This CDR3 region has 14 residues. Germline CDR1 and CDR2: MNHEY and SVGAGI. Trimming took off 0 bases at V and 1 base at J, with 4 bases between the two ends. This CDR3 is CASSYSGSGNTIYF. In DNA form, the CDR3 reads TGTGCCAGCAGTTACTCTGGGTCTGGAAACACCATATATTTT.

In the case of this clone: At one boundary the junction diverges from the germline segment, which might be a read error. The V gene is TRBV10-3, the J gene TRBJ2-5, with 10 bases identical to TRBD1. Per germline, CDR1 ENHRY and CDR2 SYGVKD. CDR3 length: 15 amino acids. This CDR3 is CAISRDRGGQGTQYF. Written as DNA, the CDR3 is TGTGCCATCAGCCGGGACAGGGGAGGACAAGGGACCCAGTACTTC.